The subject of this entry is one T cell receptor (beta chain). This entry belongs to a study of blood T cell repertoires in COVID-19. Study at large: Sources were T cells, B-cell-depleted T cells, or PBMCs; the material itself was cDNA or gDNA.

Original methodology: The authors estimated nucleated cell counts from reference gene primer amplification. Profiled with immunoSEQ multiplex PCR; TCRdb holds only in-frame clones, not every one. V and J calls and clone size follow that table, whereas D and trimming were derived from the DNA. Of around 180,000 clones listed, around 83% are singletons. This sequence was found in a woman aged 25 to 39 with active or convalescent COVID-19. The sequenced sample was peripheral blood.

In DNA form, the CDR3 reads TGTGCCAGCAGTCGGGACAGCAGGGGCTTCCAAGAGACCCAGTACTTC. Translation: CASSRDSRGFQETQYF. The chain carries TRBV6-9 and TRBJ2-5; 7 nucleotides align to TRBD1. The CDR3 contains 16 residues. The germline CDR1 and CDR2 sequences are MNHGY and SVAAGI. V shed 5 bases, J shed 1 base, and the junction held 10 bases outside the gene matches.